This TCR beta chain originates from a study of blood T cell repertoires in COVID-19. At the level of the study: Samples representing acute and convalescent COVID-19 were sourced from the United States, Italy and Spain. The analysed material was cDNA or gDNA that came from T cells, B-cell-depleted T cells, or PBMCs.

Method: immunoSEQ multiplex PCR; TCRdb's copy keeps in-frame clones and lacks some. This sample has 200,000 to 250,000 clones, with 82% found just once. Seattle patients were enrolled while actively infected and followed longitudinally. The CDR3 sequence is 12 residues long. Germline V CDR1 and CDR2: ENHRY, SYGVKD. The V end was cut by 0 bases, the J end by 6 bases, with 6 bases between. The sample taken for sequencing was peripheral blood. The source is a woman in her 70s with COVID-19, enrolled during active disease. The chain employs TRBV10-3 and TRBJ2-7; weak D call: TRBD1 (5 bases). CDR3 loop: CAISESGREQYF. CDR3 coding DNA: TGTGCCATCAGTGAGTCGGGGCGCGAGCAGTACTTC.